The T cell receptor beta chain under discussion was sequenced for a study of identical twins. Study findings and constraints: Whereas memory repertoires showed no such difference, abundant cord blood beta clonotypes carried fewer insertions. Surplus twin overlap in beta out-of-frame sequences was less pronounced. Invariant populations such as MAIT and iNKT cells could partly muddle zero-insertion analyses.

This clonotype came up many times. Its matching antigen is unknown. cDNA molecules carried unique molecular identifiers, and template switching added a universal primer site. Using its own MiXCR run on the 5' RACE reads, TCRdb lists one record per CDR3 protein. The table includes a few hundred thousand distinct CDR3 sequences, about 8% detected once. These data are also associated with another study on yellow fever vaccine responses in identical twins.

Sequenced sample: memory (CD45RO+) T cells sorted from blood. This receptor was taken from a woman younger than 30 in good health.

The CDR3 sequence is CASSQGRDQPQHF. CDR3 bases: TGTGCCAGCAGCCAAGGAAGGGATCAGCCCCAGCATTTT. The rearrangement uses TRBV3-1 and TRBJ1-5; D not resolved. CDR3 length equals 13 residues. Trimming took 1 base from V and 5 from J, leaving 6 bases between them. Germline CDR1 LGHDT, CDR2 YNNKEL (reference sequence).